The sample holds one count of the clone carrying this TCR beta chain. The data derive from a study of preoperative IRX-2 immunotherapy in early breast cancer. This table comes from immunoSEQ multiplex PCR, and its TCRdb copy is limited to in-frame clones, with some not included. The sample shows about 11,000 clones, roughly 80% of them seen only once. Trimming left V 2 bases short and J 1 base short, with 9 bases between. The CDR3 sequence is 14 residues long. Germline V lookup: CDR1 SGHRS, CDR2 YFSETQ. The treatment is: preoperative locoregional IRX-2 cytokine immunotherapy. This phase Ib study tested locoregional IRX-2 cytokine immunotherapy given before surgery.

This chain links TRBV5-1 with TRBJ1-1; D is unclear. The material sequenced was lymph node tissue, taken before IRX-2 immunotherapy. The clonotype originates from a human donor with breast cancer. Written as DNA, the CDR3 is TGCGCCAGCAGCTTCTTGCAGGCGAACACTGAAGCTTTCTTT. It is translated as CASSFLQANTEAFF.